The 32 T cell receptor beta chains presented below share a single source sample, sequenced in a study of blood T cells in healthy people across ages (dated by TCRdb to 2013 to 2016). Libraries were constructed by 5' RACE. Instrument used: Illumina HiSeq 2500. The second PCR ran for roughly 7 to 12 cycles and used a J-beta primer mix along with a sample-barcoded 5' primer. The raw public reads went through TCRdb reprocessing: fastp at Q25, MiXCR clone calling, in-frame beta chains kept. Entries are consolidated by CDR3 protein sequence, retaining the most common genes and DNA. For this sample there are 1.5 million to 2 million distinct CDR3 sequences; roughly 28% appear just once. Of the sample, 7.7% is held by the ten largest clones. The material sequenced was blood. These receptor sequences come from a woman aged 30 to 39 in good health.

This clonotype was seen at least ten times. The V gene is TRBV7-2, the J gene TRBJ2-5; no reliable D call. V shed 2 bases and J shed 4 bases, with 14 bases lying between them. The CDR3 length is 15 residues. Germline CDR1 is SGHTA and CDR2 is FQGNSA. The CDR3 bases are TGTGCCAGCAGCTTAATGCCAGCTATTCTAGAGACCCAGTACTTC. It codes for CASSLMPAILETQYF.

The CDR3 protein is CASSESRRPQHF. The CDR3 nucleotides read TGTGCCAGCAGTGAATCGAGGCGGCCCCAGCATTTT. The chain carries TRBV6-1 and TRBJ1-5; no definite D call. This CDR3 region has 12 residues. V lost 2 bases and J lost 9, with 8 bases in between. Germline V gene lookup returns CDR1 MNHNS and CDR2 SASEGT.

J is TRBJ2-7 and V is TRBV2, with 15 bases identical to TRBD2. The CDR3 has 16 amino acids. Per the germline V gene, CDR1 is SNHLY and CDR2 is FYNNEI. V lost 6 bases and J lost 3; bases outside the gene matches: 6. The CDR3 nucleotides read TGTGCCAGCAGACCCAGGACTAGCGGGGGGGTCTACGAGCAGTACTTC. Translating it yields CASRPRTSGGVYEQYF.

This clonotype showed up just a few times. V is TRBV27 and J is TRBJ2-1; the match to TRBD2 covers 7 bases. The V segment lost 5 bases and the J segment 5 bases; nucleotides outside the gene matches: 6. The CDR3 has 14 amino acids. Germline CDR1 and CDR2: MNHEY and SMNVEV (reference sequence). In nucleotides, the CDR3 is TGTGCCAGCAGTCGGGGAGGGCCCCACAATGAGCAGTTCTTC. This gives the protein CASSRGGPHNEQFF.

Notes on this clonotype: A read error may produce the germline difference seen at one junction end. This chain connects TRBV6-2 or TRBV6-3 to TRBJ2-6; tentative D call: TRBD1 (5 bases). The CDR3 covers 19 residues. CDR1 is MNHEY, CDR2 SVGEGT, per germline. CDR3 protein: CASSYSINGGTTGANVPTF. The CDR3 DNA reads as TGTGCCAGCAGTTACTCGATAAATGGTGGTACCACTGGGGCCAACGTCCCGACTTTC.

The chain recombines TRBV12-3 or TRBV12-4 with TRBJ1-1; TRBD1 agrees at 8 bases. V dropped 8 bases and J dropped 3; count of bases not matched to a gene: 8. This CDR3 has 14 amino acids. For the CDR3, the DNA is TGTGCCAGCCGACAGGGGCTCGAGGACACTGAAGCTTTCTTT. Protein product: CASRQGLEDTEAFF.

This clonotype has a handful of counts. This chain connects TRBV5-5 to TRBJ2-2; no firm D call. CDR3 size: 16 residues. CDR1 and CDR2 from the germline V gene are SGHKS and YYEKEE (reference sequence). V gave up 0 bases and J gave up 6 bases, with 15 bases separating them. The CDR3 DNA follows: TGTGCCAGCAGCTTGGCACCGGACGGTGGTGCCGGGGAGCTGTTTTTT. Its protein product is CASSLAPDGGAGELFF. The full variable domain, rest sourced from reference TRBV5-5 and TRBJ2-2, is DAGVTQSPTHLIKTRGQQVTLRCSPISGHKSVSWYQQVLGQGPQFIFQYYEKEERGRGNFPDRFSARQFPNYSSELNVNALLLGDSALYLCASSLAPDGGAGELFFGEGSRLTVL.

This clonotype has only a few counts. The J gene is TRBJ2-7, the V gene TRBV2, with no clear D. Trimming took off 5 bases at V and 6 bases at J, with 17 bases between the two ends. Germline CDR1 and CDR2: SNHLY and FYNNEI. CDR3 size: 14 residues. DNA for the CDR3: TGTGCCAGCAGTAGGAGAGAGATCTCCCGCGAGCAGTACTTC. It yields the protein CASSRREISREQYF.

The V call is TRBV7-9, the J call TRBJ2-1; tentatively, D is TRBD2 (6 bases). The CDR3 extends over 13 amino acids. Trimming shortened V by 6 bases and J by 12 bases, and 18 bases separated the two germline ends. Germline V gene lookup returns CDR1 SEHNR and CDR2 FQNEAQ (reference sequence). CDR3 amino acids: CASSPRGWDGQFF. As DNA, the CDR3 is TGTGCCAGCAGTCCCCGGGGGTGGGATGGGCAGTTCTTC.

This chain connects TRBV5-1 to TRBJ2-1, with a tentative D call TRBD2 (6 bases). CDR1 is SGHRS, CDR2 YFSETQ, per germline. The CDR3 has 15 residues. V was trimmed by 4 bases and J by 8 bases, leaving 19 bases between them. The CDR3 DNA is TGCGCCAGCAGCCCGGGACTCACCGCCAGCGATGAGCAGTTCTTC. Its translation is CASSPGLTASDEQFF.

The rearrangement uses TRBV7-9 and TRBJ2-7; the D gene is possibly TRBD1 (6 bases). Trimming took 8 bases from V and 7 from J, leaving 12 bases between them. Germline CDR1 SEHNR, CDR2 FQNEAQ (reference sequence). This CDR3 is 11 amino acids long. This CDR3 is CASDRYNEQYF. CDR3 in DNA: TGTGCCAGCGACAGGTACAATGAGCAGTACTTC.

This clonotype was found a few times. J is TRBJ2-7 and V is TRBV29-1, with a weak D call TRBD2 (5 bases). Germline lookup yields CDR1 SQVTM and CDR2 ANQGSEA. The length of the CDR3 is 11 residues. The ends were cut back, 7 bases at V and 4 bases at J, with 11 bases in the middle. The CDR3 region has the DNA TGCAGCGCCACTAGGGAATACGAGCAGTACTTC. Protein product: CSATREYEQYF.

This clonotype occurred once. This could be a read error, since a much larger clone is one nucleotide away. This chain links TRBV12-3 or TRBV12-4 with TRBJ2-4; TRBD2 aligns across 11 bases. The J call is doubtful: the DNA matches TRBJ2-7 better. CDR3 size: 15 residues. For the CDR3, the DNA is TGTGCCGGCAGTAAAAGACTAGCGGGACTCTACGAGCAGTACTTC. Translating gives CAGSKRLAGLYEQYF.

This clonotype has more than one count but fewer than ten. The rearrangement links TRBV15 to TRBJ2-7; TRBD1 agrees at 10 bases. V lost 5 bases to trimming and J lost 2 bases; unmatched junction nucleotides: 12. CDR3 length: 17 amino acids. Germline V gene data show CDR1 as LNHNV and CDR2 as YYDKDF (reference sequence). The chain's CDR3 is CATSGADRDRGPYEQYF. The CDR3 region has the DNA TGTGCCACCAGCGGAGCTGACCGGGACAGGGGACCCTACGAGCAGTACTTC. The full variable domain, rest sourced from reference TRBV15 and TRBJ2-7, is DAMVIQNPRYQVTQFGKPVTLSCSQTLNHNVMYWYQQKSSQAPKLLFHYYDKDFNNEADTPDNFQSRRPNTSFCFLDIRSPGLGDTAMYLCATSGADRDRGPYEQYFGPGTRLTVT.

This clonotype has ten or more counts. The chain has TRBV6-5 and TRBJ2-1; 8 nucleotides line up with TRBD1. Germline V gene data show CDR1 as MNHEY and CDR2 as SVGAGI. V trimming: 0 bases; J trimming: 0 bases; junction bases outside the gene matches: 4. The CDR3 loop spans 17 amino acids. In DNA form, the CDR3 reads TGTGCCAGCAGTTACTCGGGACAGGCGATCTCCTACAATGAGCAGTTCTTC. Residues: CASSYSGQAISYNEQFF.

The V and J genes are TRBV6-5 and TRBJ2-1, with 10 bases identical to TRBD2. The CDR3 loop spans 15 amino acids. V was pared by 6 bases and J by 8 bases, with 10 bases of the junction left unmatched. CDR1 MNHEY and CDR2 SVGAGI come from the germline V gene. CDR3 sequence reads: CASRQTSGKMDEQFF. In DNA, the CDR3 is TGTGCCAGCAGGCAAACTAGCGGGAAAATGGATGAGCAGTTCTTC.

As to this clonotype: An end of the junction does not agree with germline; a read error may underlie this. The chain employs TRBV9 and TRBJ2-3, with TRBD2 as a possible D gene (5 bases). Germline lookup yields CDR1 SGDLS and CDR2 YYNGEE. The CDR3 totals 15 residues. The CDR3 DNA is TGTGCCAGCAGCGTCTTCGGGAAAAGCACAGATGCGCAGTATTTT. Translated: CASSVFGKSTDAQYF.

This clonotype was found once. The chain's CDR3 is CASSFVGQEPTYEQYF. DNA of the CDR3: TGTGCCAGCAGCTTTGTAGGACAGGAGCCTACCTACGAGCAGTACTTC. This chain connects TRBV7-2 to TRBJ2-7; 7 bases align to TRBD1. After removal of 3 bases from V and 2 bases from J, the junction contained 10 bases not matched to a gene. Germline values: CDR1 SGHTA, CDR2 FQGNSA. The CDR3 contains 16 residues.

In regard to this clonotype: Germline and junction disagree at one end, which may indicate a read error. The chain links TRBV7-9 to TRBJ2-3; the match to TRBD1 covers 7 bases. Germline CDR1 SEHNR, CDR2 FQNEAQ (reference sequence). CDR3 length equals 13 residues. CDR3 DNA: TGTGCCAGCAGCTTTCTGGGGACAGATGCGCAGTATTTT. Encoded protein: CASSFLGTDAQYF.

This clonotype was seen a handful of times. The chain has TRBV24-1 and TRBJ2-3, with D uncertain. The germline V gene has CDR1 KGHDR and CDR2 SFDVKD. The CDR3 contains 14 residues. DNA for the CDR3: TGTACCGCCAGTGACACGAGAGCGTCAGATACGCAGTATTTT. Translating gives CTASDTRASDTQYF.

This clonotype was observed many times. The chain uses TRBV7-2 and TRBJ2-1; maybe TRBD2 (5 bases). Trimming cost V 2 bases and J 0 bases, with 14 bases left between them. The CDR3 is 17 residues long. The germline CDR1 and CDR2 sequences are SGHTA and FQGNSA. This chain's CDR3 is CASSLLPPGSSYNEQFF. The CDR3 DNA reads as TGTGCCAGCAGCTTACTCCCCCCGGGGAGCTCCTACAATGAGCAGTTCTTC.

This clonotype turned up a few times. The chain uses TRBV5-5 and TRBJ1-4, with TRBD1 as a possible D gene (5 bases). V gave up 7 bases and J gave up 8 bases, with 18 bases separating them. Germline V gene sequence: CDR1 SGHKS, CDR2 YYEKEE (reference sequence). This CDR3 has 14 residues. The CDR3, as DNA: TGTGCCAGCGCCCCGCCCGCCAGGGAAGAAAAACTGTTTTTT. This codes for CASAPPAREEKLFF. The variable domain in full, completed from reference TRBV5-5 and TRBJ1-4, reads DAGVTQSPTHLIKTRGQQVTLRCSPISGHKSVSWYQQVLGQGPQFIFQYYEKEERGRGNFPDRFSARQFPNYSSELNVNALLLGDSALYLCASAPPAREEKLFFGSGTQLSVL.

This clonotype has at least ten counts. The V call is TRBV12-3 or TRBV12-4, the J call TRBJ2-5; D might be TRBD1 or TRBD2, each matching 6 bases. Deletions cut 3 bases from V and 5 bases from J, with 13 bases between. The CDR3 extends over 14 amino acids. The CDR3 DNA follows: TGTGCCAGCAGTTTGAAAGGGGGGTTGGAGACCCAGTACTTC. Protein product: CASSLKGGLETQYF.

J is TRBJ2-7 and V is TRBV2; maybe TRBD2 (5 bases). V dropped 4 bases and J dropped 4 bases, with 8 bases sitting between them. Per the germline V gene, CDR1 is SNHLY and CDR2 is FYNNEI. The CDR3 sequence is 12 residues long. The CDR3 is CASSVTRYEQYF. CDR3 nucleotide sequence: TGTGCCAGCAGTGTTACTAGGTACGAGCAGTACTTC.

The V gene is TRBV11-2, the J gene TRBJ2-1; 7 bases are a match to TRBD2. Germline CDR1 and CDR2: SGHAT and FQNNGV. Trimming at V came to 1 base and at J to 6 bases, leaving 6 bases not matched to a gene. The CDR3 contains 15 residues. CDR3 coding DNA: TGTGCCAGCAGCTTAGGCGGGAGAACCGTCAATGAGCAGTTCTTC. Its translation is CASSLGGRTVNEQFF.

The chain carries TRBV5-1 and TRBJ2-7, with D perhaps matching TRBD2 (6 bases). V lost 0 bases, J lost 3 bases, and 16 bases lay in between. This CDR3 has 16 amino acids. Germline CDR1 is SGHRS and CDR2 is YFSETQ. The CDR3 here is CASSLGDWSINYEQYF. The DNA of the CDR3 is TGCGCCAGCAGCTTGGGGGACTGGTCCATCAACTACGAGCAGTACTTC.

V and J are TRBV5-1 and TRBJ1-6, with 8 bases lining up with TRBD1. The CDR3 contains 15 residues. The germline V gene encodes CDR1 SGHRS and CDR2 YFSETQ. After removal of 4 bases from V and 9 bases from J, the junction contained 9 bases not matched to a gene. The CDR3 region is CASSSEGQASSPLHF. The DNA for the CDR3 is TGCGCCAGCAGCAGCGAGGGACAGGCGAGTTCACCCCTCCACTTT.

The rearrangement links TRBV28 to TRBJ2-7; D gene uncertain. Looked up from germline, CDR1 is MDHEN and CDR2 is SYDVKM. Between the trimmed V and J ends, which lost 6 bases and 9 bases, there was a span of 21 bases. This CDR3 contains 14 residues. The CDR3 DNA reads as TGTGCCAGCAGCCCTAAAGCCCCTCCCTTAGGGCAGTACTTC. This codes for CASSPKAPPLGQYF.

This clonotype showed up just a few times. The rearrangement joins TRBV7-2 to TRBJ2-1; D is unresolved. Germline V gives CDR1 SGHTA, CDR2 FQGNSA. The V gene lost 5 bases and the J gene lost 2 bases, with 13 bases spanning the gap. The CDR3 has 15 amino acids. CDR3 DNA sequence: TGTGCCAGCAGCATCTCTCTCCCGACCTACAATGAGCAGTTCTTC. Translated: CASSISLPTYNEQFF.

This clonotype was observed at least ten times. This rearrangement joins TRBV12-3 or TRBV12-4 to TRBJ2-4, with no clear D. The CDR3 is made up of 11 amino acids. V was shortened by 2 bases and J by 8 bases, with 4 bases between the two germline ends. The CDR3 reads CASSLSDIQYF. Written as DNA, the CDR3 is TGTGCCAGCAGTTTAAGTGACATTCAGTACTTC.

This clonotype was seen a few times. CDR3 nucleotides: TGTGCCAGCAGCTGGACAGCACCCTTCGAGCAGTACTTC. This codes for CASSWTAPFEQYF. The J gene is TRBJ2-4, the V gene TRBV14; D possibly corresponds to TRBD1 (6 bases). The J call is uncertain, as TRBJ2-7 better fits the DNA end. CDR3 length equals 13 residues. The germline V gene encodes CDR1 SGHDN and CDR2 FVKESK.

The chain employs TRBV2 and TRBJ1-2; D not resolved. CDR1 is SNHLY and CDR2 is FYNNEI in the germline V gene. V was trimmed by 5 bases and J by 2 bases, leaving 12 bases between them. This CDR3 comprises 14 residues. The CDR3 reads CASSRPMTNYGYTF. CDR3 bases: TGTGCCAGCAGTCGACCGATGACCAACTATGGCTACACCTTC.